The 24 T cell receptor beta chains in this list originate from one sample, sequenced in a study of shared T cell receptors in the human thymus. The assay was immunoSEQ multiplex PCR, and TCRdb's table has in-frame clones only and misses some. The data show over 60,000 clones, more than 90% seen once. Sequencing input: thymocytes. Receptors originate from a human donor.

Only a few counts were recorded for this clone. The chain carries TRBV18 and TRBJ1-5, with D possibly being TRBD1 (5 bases). V was shortened by 6 bases and J by 4 bases, with 13 bases between the two germline ends. This CDR3 contains 14 residues. The germline V gene has CDR1 KGHSH and CDR2 LQKENI. CDR3 residues: CASSRSGTNQPQHF. Here the CDR3 DNA reads TGTGCCAGCTCGCGATCAGGGACGAATCAGCCCCAGCATTTT.

V usage is TRBV5-1 and J usage is TRBJ2-5; D is unclear. The CDR3 spans 15 residues. Germline V gene lookup returns CDR1 SGHRS and CDR2 YFSETQ. V shed 4 bases and J shed 3 bases, with 16 bases lying between them. For the CDR3, the DNA is TGCGCCAGCAGCCCTCGGGTAGGGCATAAAGAGACCCAGTACTTC. This encodes CASSPRVGHKETQYF. The complete variable domain, with remaining parts taken from reference TRBV5-1 and TRBJ2-5, reads KAGVTQTPRYLIKTRGQQVTLSCSPISGHRSVSWYQQTPGQGLQFLFEYFSETQRNKGNFPGRFSGRQFSNSRSEMNVSTLELGDSALYLCASSPRVGHKETQYFGPGTRLLVL.

This chain uses TRBV27 with TRBJ2-5; 8 bases map to TRBD1. The CDR3 runs 14 residues. V shed 6 bases, J shed 3 bases, and the junction held 6 bases outside the gene matches. Per the germline V gene, CDR1 is MNHEY and CDR2 is SMNVEV (reference sequence). CDR3 DNA sequence: TGTGCCAGCAGGGATATGGACAGGGAAGAGACCCAGTACTTC. Translated: CASRDMDREETQYF.

The V call is TRBV27, the J call TRBJ1-3; the D is unclear. CDR3 length equals 13 residues. Germline loops: CDR1 MNHEY, CDR2 SMNVEV (reference sequence). The ends were cut back, 8 bases at V and 0 bases at J, with 8 bases in the middle. This chain's CDR3 is CASAKSSGNTIYF. For the CDR3, the DNA is TGTGCCAGCGCGAAGAGCTCTGGAAACACCATATATTTT.

This chain uses TRBV7-9 with TRBJ2-7; possibly TRBD2 for D (5 bases). CDR3 length: 16 amino acids. Germline CDR1 and CDR2: SEHNR and FQNEAQ (reference sequence). V was cut by 5 bases and J by 3 bases, with 20 bases left in between. Written as DNA, the CDR3 is TGTGCCAGCAGCAGCGGTCCTCCGGGCCTAAGCTACGAGCAGTACTTC. This translates into CASSSGPPGLSYEQYF.

In DNA form, the CDR3 reads TGTGCCAGCAGCTTAGTAGTGGGCACTAGCACAGATACGCAGTATTTT. It is translated as CASSLVVGTSTDTQYF. The rearrangement joins TRBV7-8 to TRBJ2-3, with unresolved D. The CDR3 is 16 residues long. Germline V CDR1 and CDR2: SGHVS, FQNEAQ. Trimming stripped 1 base from V and 0 bases from J, with 11 bases between. The complete variable domain, with remaining parts taken from reference TRBV7-8 and TRBJ2-3, reads GAGVSQSPRYKVAKRGQDVALRCDPISGHVSLFWYQQALGQGPEFLTYFQNEAQLDKSGLPSDRFFAERPEGSVSTLKIQRTQQEDSAVYLCASSLVVGTSTDTQYFGPGTRLTVL.

The count of this clone is one. The V gene is TRBV4-3, the J gene TRBJ1-4; D call uncertain. Germline CDR1 LGHNA, CDR2 YSLEER. The CDR3 is made up of 16 amino acids. V gave up 0 bases and J gave up 6 bases, with 14 bases separating them. The CDR3: CASSQEERILDEKLFF. CDR3 coding DNA: TGCGCCAGCAGCCAAGAGGAACGGATCCTGGATGAAAAACTGTTTTTT.

The chain couples TRBV27 to TRBJ2-3; D is unresolved. The CDR3 has 15 residues. V was shortened by 6 bases and J by 0 bases, with 13 bases between the two germline ends. Germline V gene data show CDR1 as MNHEY and CDR2 as SMNVEV (reference sequence). In DNA form, the CDR3 reads TGTGCCAGCAGAAAGAGCCTGGACAGCACAGATACGCAGTATTTT. Translated, it gives CASRKSLDSTDTQYF.

The V gene is TRBV4-3, the J gene TRBJ1-1; possibly TRBD1 for D (5 bases). Trimming left V 3 bases short and J 2 bases short, with 13 bases between. The CDR3 consists of 15 residues. Germline V lookup: CDR1 LGHNA, CDR2 YSLEER. The CDR3: CASSHSGRVNTEAFF. In DNA form, the CDR3 reads TGCGCCAGCAGCCATTCCGGCAGGGTAAACACTGAAGCTTTCTTT.

The V gene is TRBV7-6, the J gene TRBJ1-3; D possibly corresponds to TRBD1 (6 bases). This CDR3 region has 18 residues. From germline, CDR1 is SGHVS and CDR2 FNYEAQ. The ends were cut back, 3 bases at V and 0 bases at J, with 18 bases in the middle. CDR3 region: CASSFTRDRSSSGNTIYF. The CDR3 coding sequence is TGTGCCAGCAGCTTTACACGAGACAGGTCGAGCTCTGGAAACACCATATATTTT.

The chain couples TRBV15 to TRBJ1-2; perhaps TRBD1 as D (6 bases). V was shortened by 0 bases and J by 7 bases, with 15 bases between the two germline ends. The CDR3 loop spans 15 amino acids. In germline, CDR1 is LNHNV, CDR2 YYDKDF (reference sequence). DNA for the CDR3: TGTGCCACCAGCAGAGATGAGGACAGTTTTACTGGCTACACCTTC. This encodes CATSRDEDSFTGYTF.

This clone was observed once. The chain recombines TRBV7-9 with TRBJ2-5; a weak D match, TRBD1 (5 bases). V dropped 2 bases and J dropped 1 base, with 14 bases sitting between them. Germline V lookup: CDR1 SEHNR, CDR2 FQNEAQ (reference sequence). The CDR3 covers 16 residues. The CDR3 bases are TGTGCCAGCAGCTTAATTAGGCACAGGAGCCAAGAGACCCAGTACTTC. This gives the protein CASSLIRHRSQETQYF.

The genes are TRBV11-2 and TRBJ2-7; no firm D call. V was clipped by 3 bases and J by 0 bases, with 6 bases between them. CDR1 and CDR2 from the germline V gene are SGHAT and FQNNGV. This CDR3 has 13 residues. CDR3 in DNA: TGTGCCAGCAGCTTCTCGAGCTCCTACGAGCAGTACTTC. Translating gives CASSFSSSYEQYF.

CDR3 nucleotides: TGTGCCAGTAGTATCCAGGGAAGAGGGGGGAACACCGGGGAGCTGTTTTTT. As protein: CASSIQGRGGNTGELFF. V gene TRBV19 combines with J gene TRBJ2-2; possible D gene TRBD1, 6 bases. Per the germline V gene, CDR1 is LNHDA and CDR2 is SQIVND (reference sequence). Trimming pared 3 bases from V and 1 base from J, leaving 15 bases between. The CDR3 has 17 residues.

The chain links TRBV4-3 to TRBJ1-2, with a tentative D call TRBD1 (5 bases). CDR1 and CDR2 from the germline V gene are LGHNA and YSLEER. V was cut by 5 bases and J by 3 bases, with 16 bases left in between. This CDR3 comprises 15 residues. The CDR3 DNA reads as TGCGCCAGCAGCAAGAGGGGTTTGAGCGACTATGGCTACACCTTC. Protein product: CASSKRGLSDYGYTF.

The chain couples TRBV5-4 to TRBJ1-5; TRBD1 might be the D (5 bases). V dropped 4 bases and J dropped 9 bases, with 20 bases sitting between them. CDR1 and CDR2 (germline): SGHNT, YYREEE (reference sequence). The CDR3 consists of 15 residues. The CDR3 DNA reads as TGTGCCAGCAGCCTGGGGCCCGGGGGAGAAGGGCCCCAGCATTTT. It encodes CASSLGPGGEGPQHF.

The chain uses TRBV25-1 and TRBJ1-2; possibly TRBD1 for D (5 bases). V lost 3 bases to trimming and J lost 3 bases, with 11 bases between them. CDR3 size: 14 residues. Germline assignment: CDR1 MGHDK and CDR2 SYGVNS. The CDR3 sequence is CASSEHVGDYGYTF. The CDR3 DNA reads TGTGCCAGCAGTGAGCATGTGGGGGACTATGGCTACACCTTC.

This chain joins TRBV5-5 and TRBJ1-4; no firm D call. The CDR3 is made up of 15 amino acids. The germline V gene has CDR1 SGHKS and CDR2 YYEKEE (reference sequence). The V gene lost 4 bases and the J gene lost 0 bases, with 10 bases spanning the gap. The chain's CDR3 is CASSGDASTNEKLFF. CDR3 nucleotide sequence: TGTGCCAGCAGCGGGGATGCCTCAACTAATGAAAAACTGTTTTTT.

The chain couples TRBV5-1 to TRBJ2-2; D may be TRBD1 (5 bases). The length of the CDR3 is 14 residues. Germline V gene data show CDR1 as SGHRS and CDR2 as YFSETQ. Trimming took 4 bases from V and 2 from J, leaving 9 bases between them. CDR3 in DNA: TGCGCCAGCAGCCCCAGGGATAACACCGGGGAGCTGTTTTTT. Encoded protein: CASSPRDNTGELFF. The variable domain in full, completed from reference TRBV5-1 and TRBJ2-2, reads KAGVTQTPRYLIKTRGQQVTLSCSPISGHRSVSWYQQTPGQGLQFLFEYFSETQRNKGNFPGRFSGRQFSNSRSEMNVSTLELGDSALYLCASSPRDNTGELFFGEGSRLTVL.

The chain has TRBV5-1 and TRBJ1-1; D remains unclear. From germline, CDR1 is SGHRS and CDR2 YFSETQ. V lost 4 bases and J 8 bases, leaving 15 bases between the germline ends. The CDR3 is 13 amino acids. The CDR3, as DNA: TGCGCCAGCAGCCCAAACAAGTCTGGCGAAGCTTTCTTT. It codes for CASSPNKSGEAFF.

The rearrangement joins TRBV19 to TRBJ2-1; D possibly matches TRBD1 or TRBD2 (6 bases each). This CDR3 region has 13 residues. V lost 9 bases to trimming and J lost 4 bases, with 13 bases between them. Per the germline V gene, CDR1 is LNHDA and CDR2 is SQIVND (reference sequence). CDR3 amino acids: CASEGGHYNEQFF. In nucleotides, the CDR3 is TGTGCCAGCGAGGGGGGACATTACAATGAGCAGTTCTTC.

The V and J genes are TRBV5-6 and TRBJ2-7, with D uncertain. CDR1 is SGHDT and CDR2 is YYEEEE in the germline V gene. This CDR3 is 14 amino acids long. V lost 0 bases, J lost 4 bases, and 11 bases lay in between. CDR3 DNA sequence: TGTGCCAGCAGCTTGGTACAGCTAACGTACGAGCAGTACTTC. Encoded protein: CASSLVQLTYEQYF.

This chain joins TRBV11-2 and TRBJ2-7; 8 nucleotides match TRBD1. This CDR3 is 15 amino acids long. Germline trimming cut 0 bases from V and 3 bases from J; bases unmatched to any gene: 4. Per the germline V gene, CDR1 is SGHAT and CDR2 is FQNNGV. CDR3 residues: CASSLDPDRVYEQYF. Written as DNA, the CDR3 is TGTGCCAGCAGCTTAGACCCGGACAGGGTCTACGAGCAGTACTTC.

The genes are TRBV7-2 and TRBJ1-1; no clear D. The V gene's germline CDR1 is SGHTA and CDR2 FQGNSA. The length of the CDR3 is 12 residues. V lost 1 base to trimming and J lost 7 bases, with 7 bases between them. This CDR3 reads CASSLDRNEAFF. In DNA, the CDR3 is TGTGCCAGCAGCTTAGACAGAAATGAAGCTTTCTTT.